Below are 11 T cell receptor beta chains sequenced from a single sample in a study of control samples from healthy donors and cancer patients. Produced via immunoSEQ multiplex PCR; TCRdb's table is partial and in-frame only. The sample has roughly 100,000 clones, roughly nine tenths seen once. Sequenced sample: blood. These TCRs come from a woman aged 18-29 years in good health.

This chain links TRBV6-5 with TRBJ1-6; D is unresolved. This CDR3 region has 11 residues. Germline loops: CDR1 MNHEY, CDR2 SVGAGI. V lost 6 bases and J lost 13, with 10 bases in between. The CDR3 DNA follows: TGTGCCAGCAGGGCGGCGGTTCCCCTCCACTTT. This encodes CASRAAVPLHF.

V gene TRBV6-1 combines with J gene TRBJ1-5, with a possible D match to TRBD1 (5 bases). V lost 1 base to trimming and J lost 1 base, with 11 bases between them. Per the germline V gene, CDR1 is MNHNS and CDR2 is SASEGT. The CDR3 is made up of 16 amino acids. The CDR3 spells CASSEGSGSSNQPQHF. CDR3 nucleotide sequence: TGTGCCAGCAGTGAAGGGTCAGGGAGCAGCAATCAGCCCCAGCATTTT.

This rearrangement joins TRBV28 to TRBJ1-4; unclear D gene. The CDR3 contains 17 residues. V was pared by 1 base and J by 0 bases, with 12 bases between. Germline V CDR1 and CDR2: MDHEN, SYDVKM. CDR3 bases: TGTGCCAGCAGTTTATCTGGAGTTGGGGCAACTAATGAAAAACTGTTTTTT. This codes for CASSLSGVGATNEKLFF.

CDR3 nucleotides: TGTGCCAGCAGCTCCAGGGAGGGAAGTGAAGCTTTCTTT. This sequence encodes CASSSREGSEAFF. The V and J genes are TRBV9 and TRBJ1-1; TRBD1 might be the D (5 bases). Germline CDR1 and CDR2: SGDLS and YYNGEE. The CDR3 is 13 residues long. The germline V and J ends were trimmed by 4 bases and 7 bases, with 14 bases remaining between them.

The chain combines TRBV7-2 with TRBJ2-1; the match to TRBD2 covers 12 bases. V dropped 5 bases and J dropped 9; count of bases not matched to a gene: 5. Germline V gene lookup returns CDR1 SGHTA and CDR2 FQGNSA. The CDR3 consists of 14 residues. The CDR3 DNA reads as TGTGCCAGCAGCCCACGACTAGCGGGAGCTGAGCAGTTCTTC. It is translated as CASSPRLAGAEQFF.

This chain uses TRBV2 with TRBJ1-1, with a weak D call TRBD1 (6 bases). Germline CDR1 reads SNHLY; CDR2 reads FYNNEI. The CDR3 is made up of 13 amino acids. The V and J ends lost 8 bases and 5 bases respectively, with 15 bases between them. The CDR3 protein is CASLEGGFTEAFF. The CDR3 DNA is TGTGCCAGCCTAGAAGGGGGATTTACTGAAGCTTTCTTT.

This chain uses TRBV7-6 with TRBJ2-7; no clear D. The V and J ends lost 3 bases and 0 bases respectively, with 6 bases between them. Germline CDR1 and CDR2: SGHVS and FNYEAQ. The CDR3 totals 13 residues. The CDR3 DNA sequence: TGTGCCAGCAGCTTGGTACTCTCCTACGAGCAGTACTTC. Its translation is CASSLVLSYEQYF.

This clone was recorded once. The V call is TRBV7-9, the J call TRBJ1-3; D gene unclear. There are 15 residues in the CDR3. CDR1 and CDR2 from the germline V gene are SEHNR and FQNEAQ (reference sequence). Trimming stripped 5 bases from V and 1 base from J, with 12 bases between. The CDR3 nucleotides read TGTGCCAGCAGCCCCCGATTTGATTCTGGAAACACCATATATTTT. It specifies CASSPRFDSGNTIYF.

The chain joins TRBV6-1 to TRBJ1-2; no firm D call. CDR1 is MNHNS and CDR2 is SASEGT in the germline V gene. V dropped 0 bases and J dropped 4 bases, with 12 bases sitting between them. The CDR3 is made up of 15 amino acids. The CDR3 nucleotides are TGTGCCAGCAGTGAAGCGGGCGGCCCCCTCTATGGCTACACCTTC. It encodes CASSEAGGPLYGYTF.

V and J are TRBV2 and TRBJ2-7; 13 bases match TRBD2. CDR3 length equals 16 residues. V shed 5 bases and J 3 bases; nucleotides not matched to a gene: 7. Per the germline V gene, CDR1 is SNHLY and CDR2 is FYNNEI. CDR3 DNA: TGTGCCAGCAGTACCCGGACTAGCGGGAGTCTCTACGAGCAGTACTTC. Translation: CASSTRTSGSLYEQYF.

V gene TRBV5-4 combines with J gene TRBJ2-3; no definite D call. CDR3 size: 12 residues. CDR1 is SGHNT, CDR2 YYREEE, per germline (reference sequence). The V gene lost 0 bases and the J gene lost 3 bases, with 2 bases spanning the gap. The CDR3 is CASSLATDTQYF. The CDR3, as DNA: TGTGCCAGCAGCTTGGCTACAGATACGCAGTATTTT.